The rows below give T cell receptor beta chains drawn from one sample of a study of beta chain features in type 1 diabetes. Assay used: immunoSEQ multiplex PCR; TCRdb lists only in-frame clones, some missing. This table has a few hundred thousand clones, 20% to 25% appearing once. The sequencing sample was made of naive CD4+ T cells from blood. The receptors originated from a woman in her twenties or thirties with type 1 diabetes. Each CDR3 is given without its conserved first and last residue. D genes are given only for firm matches.

V	D	J	CDR3
TRBV2	.	TRBJ1-2	ASRAGILAGYT
TRBV7-7	TRBD2	TRBJ2-5	ASSPSGSRETQY
TRBV13	.	TRBJ1-4	ASSLWGEEKLF
TRBV29-1	TRBD1	TRBJ1-1	SVERQGETEAF
TRBV4-1	.	TRBJ2-7	ASSHLGRFYEQY
TRBV7-9	TRBD2	TRBJ2-1	ASSWTSGRWSDEQF
TRBV7-8	TRBD1	TRBJ1-2	ASSFGTAYGYT
TRBV5-4	.	TRBJ2-1	ASSLIVGSPYNEQF
TRBV4-1	TRBD2	TRBJ2-1	ASSQEGLGLDSSEQF
TRBV7-9	TRBD2	TRBJ2-7	ASSFLAGESYEQY
TRBV25-1	TRBD1	TRBJ2-3	ASSPGQGREGTQY
TRBV5-1	TRBD2	TRBJ2-5	ASSPGISGSGRETQY
TRBV29-1	.	TRBJ1-2	SVFRTDNYGYT
TRBV7-2	.	TRBJ2-3	ASSLFVDSADTQY
TRBV28	TRBD2	TRBJ2-1	ATVELAGGYNEQF
TRBV28	.	TRBJ1-1	ASSVAGGIDTEAF
TRBV2	TRBD1	TRBJ2-7	ASSTRDRAHEQY
TRBV19	TRBD1	TRBJ1-2	ASISMGQGAYGYT
TRBV29-1	.	TRBJ1-1	SVADRLNTEAF
TRBV11-2	.	TRBJ2-3	ASSLDFGSGLDTQY
TRBV9	.	TRBJ1-1	ASSVGSGEAF
TRBV7-3	.	TRBJ2-2	ASSPPGNTGELF
TRBV7-9	.	TRBJ2-3	ASGSTRSDTQY
TRBV7-9	.	TRBJ2-7	ASSLDSEQY
TRBV11-3	.	TRBJ2-1	ASSPGIYNEQF
TRBV29-1	.	TRBJ1-1	SVDKNRAEAF
TRBV28	.	TRBJ2-7	ASSKQGLAAYEQY
TRBV14	.	TRBJ2-2	ASSPGVTGELF
TRBV30	.	TRBJ1-2	AWSVPGAPLNYGYT
TRBV6-1	.	TRBJ2-1	ASSELRVNEQF
TRBV7-9	TRBD1	TRBJ2-7	ASSSYRGPREQY
TRBV18	.	TRBJ1-2	ASSAAAPRGYT
TRBV7-9	.	TRBJ2-1	ASSLALRFNANEQF
TRBV30	.	TRBJ1-4	AWSVVGGPNEKLF
TRBV29-1	.	TRBJ2-7	SVAVVAESYEQY
TRBV28	.	TRBJ1-1	ASSLSLAEAF
TRBV6-5	TRBD2	TRBJ2-1	ASMRAGAYNEQF
TRBV7-3	TRBD2	TRBJ2-5	ASSPSGSWRETQY
TRBV13	TRBD2	TRBJ2-7	ASSSSTSGRASSLYEQY
TRBV28	.	TRBJ2-1	ASRRGAGQF
TRBV18	TRBD1	TRBJ1-1	ASSPRTGNTEAF
TRBV7-3	TRBD2	TRBJ2-5	ASSRVAGGPGETQY
TRBV11-2	.	TRBJ2-2	ASSPTLAGMNTGELF
TRBV5-1	TRBD1	TRBJ1-1	ASSSTGTGNTEAF
TRBV19	.	TRBJ1-1	ASSNFGRENTEAF
TRBV18	.	TRBJ2-6	ASSPPGAGANVLT
TRBV10-2	.	TRBJ1-5	ASNTGNQPQH